A selection of T cell receptor beta chains follows, all from one sample in a study of control samples from healthy donors and cancer patients. Sequenced by immunoSEQ multiplex PCR; TCRdb stores in-frame clones only, minus some. This table has some 3,000 clones, more than 65% appearing once. Sequencing was done on a sample of formalin-fixed, paraffin-embedded tissue. These receptors all come from a male donor with melanoma. Both conserved end residues are trimmed from each CDR3. The order of the fields is V gene, CDR3 protein.

TRBV7-2	ASSSANEQY
TRBV27	ASTVTGTGRRNQPQH
TRBV10-3	AIGSGSGGDTQY
TRBV6-5	ASSYGLNSGNTIY
TRBV11-2	ASSLDPGRNSPLH
TRBV7-2	ASSLDGPLDTQY
TRBV6-1	ASSEGGSAGWEKLF
TRBV15	ATSSSRDLLYEQY
TRBV4-1	ASTHDPGADYGYT
TRBV7-2	ASNLSGGPYNEQF
TRBV3-1/TRBV3-2	ASSQGQAGAGRRETQY
TRBV2	ASRLLADEQY
TRBV29-1	SVDTGESSYEQY
TRBV15	ATSRGLSSAGDTQY
TRBV7-3	ASSPGGGPQLNEQF
TRBV6-6	ASSPQRAGNEQY
TRBV6-5	ASSREGIIADTQY
TRBV5-1	ASSYTSGSDGKTQY
TRBV4-1	ASSQDRIYNEQF
TRBV4-1	ASSQVGKSPLH
TRBV5-1	ASSGIAGGGYEQY
TRBV5-8	ASKIRAGLQETQY
TRBV7-9	ASSLGKGSYEQY
TRBV19	ASSARSRGGLADNEQF
TRBV6-6	ASLAGNTEAF
TRBV28	ASSFYPPGVGVDNEQF
TRBV2	ASSEARTISGNTIY